Shown below are 13 T cell receptor beta chains from a single sample sequenced in a study of cytomegalovirus exposure and HLA in healthy donors. Use of 60 Vbeta and 13 Jbeta primers characterized the PCR. The assay was immunoSEQ multiplex PCR, and TCRdb's table has in-frame clones only and misses some. This table holds 31,000 or so clones. The sample comprised PBMCs. The receptors originated from a female donor in good health and CMV-seronegative.

The chain couples TRBV2 to TRBJ1-6; 10 bases line up with TRBD1. CDR1 is SNHLY and CDR2 is FYNNEI in the germline V gene. The CDR3 has 16 residues. Germline trimming cut 6 bases from V and 9 bases from J; bases unmatched to any gene: 11. The CDR3 nucleotides are TGTGCCAGCAGCGGCCCCGGGACAGGGGATGGTTCACCCCTCCACTTT. Its protein product is CASSGPGTGDGSPLHF.

V gene TRBV11-3 combines with J gene TRBJ2-7; the match to TRBD1 covers 9 bases. Germline values: CDR1 SGHNT, CDR2 YENEEA. The CDR3 runs to 15 residues. V shed 3 bases, J shed 2 bases, and the junction held 5 bases outside the gene matches. The CDR3, as DNA: TGTGCCAGCAGCTTCCCGGGACAGGGTACCTACGAGCAGTACTTC. This gives the protein CASSFPGQGTYEQYF.

The chain combines TRBV9 with TRBJ2-1; tentative D call: TRBD2 (6 bases). The length of the CDR3 is 13 residues. Between the trimmed V and J ends, which lost 5 bases and 6 bases, there was a span of 12 bases. Germline CDR1 reads SGDLS; CDR2 reads YYNGEE. DNA of the CDR3: TGTGCCAGCAGTGAGGGACTTTCCAATGAGCAGTTCTTC. Its translation: CASSEGLSNEQFF. The complete variable domain, with remaining parts taken from reference TRBV9 and TRBJ2-1, reads DSGVTQTPKHLITATGQRVTLRCSPRSGDLSVYWYQQSLDQGLQFLIQYYNGEERAKGNILERFSAQQFPDLHSELNLSSLELGDSALYFCASSEGLSNEQFFGPGTRLTVL.

This chain joins TRBV6-5 and TRBJ1-1, with 7 bases that match TRBD1. The CDR3 has 11 residues. J gave up 11 bases and V 7 bases, and 7 bases lay outside the gene matches. Per germline, CDR1 MNHEY and CDR2 SVGAGI. CDR3 amino acids: CASMETGWAFF. The DNA for the CDR3 is TGTGCCAGCATGGAGACAGGGTGGGCTTTCTTT.

This chain joins TRBV7-2 and TRBJ1-5; D is uncertain. The V gene lost 1 base and the J gene lost 6 bases, with 4 bases spanning the gap. This CDR3 contains 12 residues. Germline CDR1 reads SGHTA; CDR2 reads FQGNSA. For the CDR3, the DNA is TGTGCCAGCAGCTTAGGCGGTCAGCCCCAGCATTTT. Encoded protein: CASSLGGQPQHF.

The gene calls are TRBV4-1 and TRBJ2-7; 12 bases line up with TRBD1. V shed 1 base and J 5 bases; nucleotides not matched to a gene: 9. Germline CDR1 and CDR2: MGHRA and YSYEKL. This CDR3 spans 17 amino acids. The CDR3 sequence: CASSQGPTGTGGNEQYF. The CDR3 region has the DNA TGCGCCAGCAGCCAAGGCCCCACCGGGACAGGGGGCAACGAGCAGTACTTC.

The chain links TRBV9 to TRBJ1-3; 9 bases fit TRBD1. Germline CDR1 reads SGDLS; CDR2 reads YYNGEE. V lost 4 bases, J lost 2 bases, and 7 bases stayed unmatched. The CDR3 extends over 16 amino acids. This CDR3 reads CASSTSGTGTGNTIYF. In DNA, the CDR3 is TGTGCCAGCAGCACTTCCGGGACAGGGACTGGAAACACCATATATTTT.

J is TRBJ1-3 and V is TRBV4-2; D is perhaps TRBD1 (5 bases). V lost 0 bases and J 8 bases, leaving 14 bases between the germline ends. The CDR3 totals 15 residues. The germline gives CDR1 LGHNA, CDR2 YNFKEQ. The CDR3 is CASSQEAQGADTIYF. DNA for the CDR3: TGTGCCAGCAGCCAAGAAGCCCAAGGGGCGGACACCATATATTTT.

The V and J genes are TRBV4-1 and TRBJ2-4; 8 bases align to TRBD2. The V gene end was trimmed by 3 bases and the J gene end by 8 bases; junction bases not matched to a gene: 12. Germline loops: CDR1 MGHRA, CDR2 YSYEKL. CDR3 length equals 16 residues. CDR3 nucleotides: TGCGCCAGCAGCCATGCCCGACGGGAGGGAGCGGACATTCAGTACTTC. Encoded protein: CASSHARREGADIQYF.

This clone ranks as medium-sized in terms of frequency. The rearrangement uses TRBV15 and TRBJ2-1; a possible D gene is TRBD1 (6 bases). The V end lost 3 bases, the J end lost 6 bases, and 15 bases lay between the germline ends. Germline CDR1 is LNHNV and CDR2 is YYDKDF (reference sequence). CDR3 size: 15 residues. The CDR3 sequence is CATSRDHTGPNEQFF. The CDR3 nucleotides read TGTGCCACCAGCAGGGACCACACAGGGCCCAATGAGCAGTTCTTC.

The chain employs TRBV13 and TRBJ1-1; D uncertain. Germline CDR1 PRHDT, CDR2 FYEKMQ (reference sequence). CDR3 length: 14 residues. With 3 bases removed from V and 0 bases from J, the gap between germline ends came to 8 bases. CDR3 sequence: CASSFESMNTEAFF. The CDR3 bases are TGTGCCAGCAGCTTTGAGAGCATGAACACTGAAGCTTTCTTT.

This chain joins TRBV28 and TRBJ2-7; D is possibly TRBD2 (5 bases). This CDR3 region has 13 residues. V was pared by 3 bases and J by 1 base, with 7 bases between. CDR1 and CDR2 from the germline V gene are MDHEN and SYDVKM. The DNA of the CDR3 is TGTGCCAGCAGTTTCCCGGGATCCTACGAGCAGTACTTC. This sequence encodes CASSFPGSYEQYF.

In nucleotides, the CDR3 is TGTGCCAGCAGCACGAATATTCGGGGCGAGCAGTACTTC. Translating it yields CASSTNIRGEQYF. V and J are TRBV11-3 and TRBJ2-7, with D perhaps TRBD2 (5 bases). The CDR3 runs to 13 residues. Trimming pared 5 bases from V and 6 bases from J, leaving 14 bases between. Germline values: CDR1 SGHNT, CDR2 YENEEA. Together with reference TRBV11-3 and TRBJ2-7, the CDR3 gives the full variable domain: EAGVVQSPRYKIIEKKQPVAFWCNPISGHNTLYWYLQNLGQGPELLIRYENEEAVDDSQLPKDRFSAERLKGVDSTLKIQPAELGDSAVYLCASSTNIRGEQYFGPGTRLTVT.